Following are 15 T cell receptor beta chains from one sample sequenced in a study of radiation and T cells in renal cell carcinoma (dated by TCRdb to between 2020 and 2021). Taken with the paper, the label for time point translates to: blood 4 weeks post-SBRT, at nephrectomy. The treatment or condition label, read with the paper, signifies: 15 Gy SBRT to primary tumor, nephrectomy 4 weeks later. Libraries were built with the immunoSEQ multiplex PCR assay. The source is immuneACCESS, and TCRdb retained only in-frame sequences with V and J called. Part of the clones is not carried over; for the studies checked, unresolved V genes explain less than half of this, and the remainder is unexplained. The sample has over 120,000 clones on record, about 86% of them singletons. Less than 20% of the sample belongs to the ten largest clones. Sequenced material: blood, taken from a patient whose treatment included radiotherapy and nephrectomy. The origin of the receptors is a woman between 45 and 60 years old with renal cell carcinoma.

The chain combines TRBV5-5 with TRBJ2-3; no firm D call. This CDR3 is 14 amino acids long. Germline V CDR1 and CDR2: SGHKS, YYEKEE (reference sequence). V lost 1 base and J lost 0, with 6 bases in between. The CDR3 here is CASSLLSSTDTQYF. CDR3 coding DNA: TGTGCCAGCAGCTTGCTGTCTAGCACAGATACGCAGTATTTT.

The rearrangement links TRBV30 to TRBJ2-2; TRBD2 is a possible D gene (6 bases). The V end was cut by 0 bases, the J end by 7 bases, with 12 bases between. The CDR3 consists of 14 residues. The V gene's germline CDR1 is GTSNPN and CDR2 SVGIG (reference sequence). The CDR3 protein is CAWSVDRGGGELFF. For the CDR3, the DNA is TGTGCCTGGAGTGTAGATAGGGGAGGCGGGGAGCTGTTTTTT.

The chain is built from TRBV5-1 and TRBJ2-7; possibly TRBD2 for D (5 bases). CDR3 size: 14 residues. Trimming pared 2 bases from V and 0 bases from J, leaving 9 bases between. The V gene's germline CDR1 is SGHRS and CDR2 YFSETQ. The CDR3 DNA is TGCGCCAGCAGCTTCGGGGTGAACTCCTACGAGCAGTACTTC. Translated: CASSFGVNSYEQYF.

The rearrangement links TRBV25-1 to TRBJ2-1; 13 bases align to TRBD2. CDR1 is MGHDK, CDR2 SYGVNS, per germline. CDR3 length equals 16 residues. Losses at the gene ends were 8 bases for V and 0 bases for J; bases not matched to a gene: 4. In DNA form, the CDR3 reads TGTGCCAGCGGGACTAGCGGGAAGAGCTCCTACAATGAGCAGTTCTTC. It is translated as CASGTSGKSSYNEQFF.

This sequence joins TRBV28 and TRBJ2-1, with 8 bases matching TRBD2. CDR1 and CDR2 from the germline V gene are MDHEN and SYDVKM. V was pared by 7 bases and J by 9 bases, with 11 bases of the junction left unmatched. The CDR3 contains 14 residues. The CDR3 DNA is TGTGCCAGCATCCCGGGACTAGGAGGTGGTGAGCAGTTCTTC. It translates to CASIPGLGGGEQFF. The variable domain in full, completed from reference TRBV28 and TRBJ2-1, reads DVKVTQSSRYLVKRTGEKVFLECVQDMDHENMFWYRQDPGLGLRLIYFSYDVKMKEKGDIPEGYSVSREKKERFSLILESASTNQTSMYLCASIPGLGGGEQFFGPGTRLTVL.

This rearrangement joins TRBV9 to TRBJ2-1; weak D call: TRBD1 (5 bases). Trimming left V 2 bases short and J 5 bases short, with 11 bases between. CDR1 is SGDLS and CDR2 is YYNGEE in the germline V gene. The CDR3 loop spans 14 amino acids. CDR3 bases: TGTGCCAGCAGCGTCCCCTGGGGCCACAATGAGCAGTTCTTC. Its translation: CASSVPWGHNEQFF.

V is TRBV2 and J is TRBJ2-5; no definite D call. The end of the DNA fits TRBJ2-7 better, so the J call may be wrong. CDR1 and CDR2 from the germline V gene are SNHLY and FYNNEI. The CDR3 contains 14 residues. The CDR3 sequence is CASSETLERLEQYF. The CDR3 bases are TGTGCCAGCAGTGAAACCCTAGAGCGTCTCGAGCAGTACTTC.

This chain joins TRBV27 and TRBJ2-2; D might be TRBD2 (7 bases). CDR3 length equals 16 residues. V was shortened by 6 bases and J by 4 bases, with 18 bases between the two germline ends. Germline V lookup: CDR1 MNHEY, CDR2 SMNVEV (reference sequence). Here the CDR3 DNA reads TGTGCCAGCAGACGGGGGGCCAGTGGGCTCACCGGGGAGCTGTTTTTT. This gives the protein CASRRGASGLTGELFF.

The V call is TRBV11-2, the J call TRBJ2-1; tentatively, D is TRBD1 (5 bases). The germline V and J ends were trimmed by 5 bases and 2 bases, with 19 bases remaining between them. The CDR3 length is 17 residues. Per the germline V gene, CDR1 is SGHAT and CDR2 is FQNNGV. CDR3 region: CASSTIKGLTTYNEQFF. CDR3 bases: TGTGCCAGCAGCACTATTAAGGGGCTCACTACCTACAATGAGCAGTTCTTC.

This chain connects TRBV7-2 to TRBJ2-3; D assignment may be TRBD1 or TRBD2 (5 bases each). The length of the CDR3 is 14 residues. Trimming removed 5 bases from V and 6 bases from J, with 15 bases in between. Per germline, CDR1 SGHTA and CDR2 FQGNSA. The CDR3: CASSNRGLYDTQYF. CDR3 coding DNA: TGTGCCAGCAGCAATCGGGGCCTCTACGATACGCAGTATTTT.

This chain uses TRBV19 with TRBJ2-1; D gene unclear. This CDR3 is 13 amino acids long. V gave up 3 bases and J gave up 6 bases, with 9 bases separating them. Per the germline V gene, CDR1 is LNHDA and CDR2 is SQIVND (reference sequence). CDR3 in amino acids: CASSIHITNEQFF. The CDR3, as DNA: TGTGCCAGTAGTATTCACATAACCAATGAGCAGTTCTTC.

This clone was found a few times. The rearrangement links TRBV7-2 to TRBJ2-7; D not certain. Trimming took off 7 bases at V and 0 bases at J, with 16 bases between the two ends. The CDR3 length is 15 residues. Germline CDR1 is SGHTA and CDR2 is FQGNSA. CDR3 amino acids: CASTQLTGLSYEQYF. CDR3 nucleotides: TGTGCCAGCACCCAATTAACGGGCCTCTCCTACGAGCAGTACTTC. Filled out from reference TRBV7-2 and TRBJ2-7, the complete variable domain reads GAGVSQSPSNKVTEKGKDVELRCDPISGHTALYWYRQSLGQGLEFLIYFQGNSAPDKSGLPSDRFSAERTGGSVSTLTIQRTQQEDSAVYLCASTQLTGLSYEQYFGPGTRLTVT.

V gene TRBV7-2 combines with J gene TRBJ2-7; TRBD1 aligns across 7 bases. The CDR3 is 14 residues long. The germline V gene encodes CDR1 SGHTA and CDR2 FQGNSA. Unmatched junction bases numbered 4, after V lost 1 base and J lost 4 bases. The CDR3 reads CASSLGEGAYEQYF. The CDR3 region has the DNA TGTGCCAGCAGCTTAGGAGAGGGGGCGTACGAGCAGTACTTC. The full variable domain, its missing parts supplied by reference TRBV7-2 and TRBJ2-7, is GAGVSQSPSNKVTEKGKDVELRCDPISGHTALYWYRQSLGQGLEFLIYFQGNSAPDKSGLPSDRFSAERTGGSVSTLTIQRTQQEDSAVYLCASSLGEGAYEQYFGPGTRLTVT.

This clone was seen a few times. The J gene is TRBJ1-1, the V gene TRBV7-9, with TRBD1 identical over 7 bases. The junction had 7 bases not matched to a gene; V was cut back by 1 base and J by 5 bases. CDR1 is SEHNR and CDR2 is FQNEAQ in the germline V gene (reference sequence). The CDR3 runs to 15 residues. CDR3 nucleotide sequence: TGTGCCAGCAGCTTAGGACAGGGTTTAGGGACTGAAGCTTTCTTT. Translation gives CASSLGQGLGTEAFF. Filled out from reference TRBV7-9 and TRBJ1-1, the complete variable domain reads DTGVSQNPRHKITKRGQNVTFRCDPISEHNRLYWYRQTLGQGPEFLTYFQNEAQLEKSRLLSDRFSAERPKGSFSTLEIQRTEQGDSAMYLCASSLGQGLGTEAFFGQGTRLTVV.

CDR3 sequence (DNA): TGCGCCAGCAGCCAAGGGGGACTAGGCAATGAGCAGTTCTTC. It yields the protein CASSQGGLGNEQFF. The chain links TRBV4-3 to TRBJ2-1; 8 bases are shared with TRBD2. With V trimmed by 1 base and J by 6 bases, 2 bases remained unmatched. The CDR3 sequence is 14 residues long. Per the germline V gene, CDR1 is LGHNA and CDR2 is YSLEER.